Listed below are T cell receptor beta chains from one sample, sequenced in a study of shared clonotypes between healthy human individuals. Sequencing was performed with immunoSEQ multiplex PCR; in TCRdb, only in-frame clones are kept and a portion is missing. The table includes 550,000 to 750,000 clones, around 90% detected once. Sequencing was performed on naive CD8+ T cells sorted from blood. The receptor source for this set is a young man in good health. CDR3s leave out the opening cysteine and the closing phenylalanine or tryptophan. The size of a clone is reported for some rows only, either as once, few or many, or as a class for expanded clones.

j_call clone_size v_call cdr3_aa
TRBJ1-5 - TRBV5-1 ASSLDHNQPQH
TRBJ1-3 - TRBV28 DCRNTIY
TRBJ2-7 - TRBV18 ASSPRDRGTYEQY
TRBJ2-7 once TRBV7-2 ASSPEGQGASYEQY
TRBJ2-2 few TRBV19 ASSIATTGELF
TRBJ1-2 once TRBV27 ASSNREGTNYGYT
TRBJ2-7 - TRBV5-4 ASSIPTGEVYEQY
TRBJ2-1 once TRBV5-4 ASSLGVTTGYSYNEQF
TRBJ2-7 - TRBV5-1 ASSSPTSGTIEQY
TRBJ2-7 - TRBV27 ASAVRRASYEQY
TRBJ1-1 - TRBV4-2 ASSQGLTGGLNTEAF
TRBJ1-4 - TRBV2 ASRNRGANEKLF
TRBJ2-3 - TRBV4-1 ASSQVFPDSDTQY
TRBJ2-7 - TRBV19 ASSIRGDAYEQY
TRBJ2-5 once TRBV7-9 ASSGQVVEGQY
TRBJ2-5 - TRBV6-5 GQLLSPQY
TRBJ2-7 - TRBV4-1 ASSQEQASGTYEQY
TRBJ2-3 - TRBV27 ASSLMASGTDTQY
TRBJ2-1 - TRBV2 ASSRTSGYNEQF
TRBJ2-7 - TRBV9 ASSASGNPAYEQY
TRBJ2-1 - TRBV29-1 SVGLAGPNEQF
TRBJ1-1 - TRBV6-1 ASRGPAGEGTEAF
TRBJ2-7 - TRBV6-1 ASSQRGSSYEQY
TRBJ1-5 - TRBV7-8 ASSLSDRIIQPQH
TRBJ2-2 few TRBV5-4 ASSLVGKGRTGELF
TRBJ2-3 - TRBV7-9 ASSLPRAQNPRGDTQY
TRBJ2-5 - TRBV28 ASSPPASGMETQY
TRBJ1-5 - TRBV5-6 ASSLGQGYQPQH
TRBJ2-7 - TRBV2 ATASGGTYSYEQY
TRBJ2-1 - TRBV29-1 SVDDIPTSGRTSYNEQF
TRBJ1-2 - TRBV29-1 SVYEGQYYGYT
TRBJ2-7 - TRBV2 ASGRGYEQY
TRBJ1-2 - TRBV14 ASSLWAVWGYT
TRBJ2-5 - TRBV27 ASSLLGLKETQY
TRBJ2-5 - TRBV18 ASSPDLPGVQETQY
TRBJ2-7 - TRBV11-2 ASSLRDSYEQY